This T cell receptor (beta chain) was recovered during a study of cytomegalovirus exposure and HLA in healthy donors (dated by TCRdb to about 2017). Regarding the research as a whole: The 500 to 800 repertoires of the first cohort and the 95 to 150 validation repertoires were produced on the same platform, according to a later analysis. To predict cytomegalovirus infection status, the study brought together high-throughput TCR immunosequencing, statistical association of individual TCRs with disease status, and machine learning. A separate validation cohort of about 110 different subjects was used in addition to the 666-subject first cohort. The study was designed to test whether signatures of past pathogen exposure could be identified by cataloging public T cell receptors.

Separate from the approximately 670-subject first cohort, the validation cohort of 95 to 150 subjects was the group to which the donors belonged. Trimming at the junction amounts to 6 bases on V and 6 bases on J, and the germline ends lie 15 bases apart. CDR1 and CDR2 are drawn from the germline V gene (reference sequence): MNHNY, SVGAGI. The CDR3 runs 13 amino acids, cysteine and phenylalanine included. Just CDR3 DNA is preserved here, 39 bases in frame from base 1. Worth noting for this clone: What this receptor recognizes is not known. The sample holds no much larger clone one base away, and base qualities are not on file.

Library preparation used the immunoSEQ multiplex PCR assay. The authors' analysis ran thus. A statistical classification framework was developed to diagnose cytomegalovirus status using the catalog of TCR beta chain sequences. TCRdb limited this immuneACCESS table to in-frame rearrangements with V and J called. A share of clones is missing; checked studies link under half to unresolved V genes, and the rest is unexplained. The V and J calls and clone size are taken from that table; D and trimming were inferred from the DNA. The sample records 250,000 to 350,000 clones, roughly 87% of which are singletons. The biggest ten clones account for roughly 0.96% of the sample. Results and caveats for the whole study, not just this receptor: Three of the identified cytomegalovirus-associated TCR beta chains were confirmed in vitro to be specific for cytomegalovirus antigens. While some public TCRs were present in many individuals, most TCR sequences turned up only very rarely across donors. The validation cohort had no HLA typing available for a later analysis, so co-occurrence within that cohort was assessed over all 130 or so repertoires. A total of 164 TCR beta chains were listed by the study as associated with cytomegalovirus. Subsequent analysis determined that TCRs grouped into clusters in the first cohort also showed a tendency toward co-occurrence across the 130 or so validation repertoires, and roughly 95% of cluster scores exceeded 0. According to the authors, the approach could potentially be generalized to other disease states and immunological phenotypes. In both the original and validation cohorts, the classifier was reported to diagnose cytomegalovirus status with high specificity and sensitivity.

The TCR was taken from a young man in good health and CMV-seronegative. The rearranged segments are TRBV6-6 and TRBJ2-7, and perhaps TRBD1 as D gene, on 5 matching bases. Sequencing input: PBMCs. The encoded CDR3 is CASSRTPGREQYF. The bases are TGTGCCAGCAGCCGGACCCCAGGGCGCGAGCAGTACTTC.